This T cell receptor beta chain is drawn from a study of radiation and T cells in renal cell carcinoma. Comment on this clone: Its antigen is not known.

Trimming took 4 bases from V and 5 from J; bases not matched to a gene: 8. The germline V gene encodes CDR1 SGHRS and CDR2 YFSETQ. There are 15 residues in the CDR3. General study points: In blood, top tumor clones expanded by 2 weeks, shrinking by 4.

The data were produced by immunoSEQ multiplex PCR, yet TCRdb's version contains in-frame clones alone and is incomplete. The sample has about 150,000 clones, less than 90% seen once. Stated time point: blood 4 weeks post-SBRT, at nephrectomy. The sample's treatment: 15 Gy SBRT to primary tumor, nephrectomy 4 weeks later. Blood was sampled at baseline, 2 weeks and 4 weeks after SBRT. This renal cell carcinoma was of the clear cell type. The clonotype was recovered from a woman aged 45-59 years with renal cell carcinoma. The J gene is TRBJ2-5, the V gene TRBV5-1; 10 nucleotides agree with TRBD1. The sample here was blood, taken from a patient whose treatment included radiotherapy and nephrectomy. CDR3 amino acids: CASSNPGTGEETQYF. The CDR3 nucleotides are TGCGCCAGCAGCAACCCCGGGACAGGGGAGGAGACCCAGTACTTC.